The 8 T cell receptor beta chains below all came from one sample that was sequenced in a study of cytomegalovirus exposure and HLA in healthy donors. Here immunoSEQ multiplex PCR was the method, and the copy in TCRdb shows in-frame clones only, minus some. The repertoire has 150,000 to 200,000 clones, about 82% of them found once; the top ten carry around 1.6%. Sequenced: PBMCs. The receptors come from a woman younger than 35 in good health and CMV-seronegative.

The chain has TRBV5-5 and TRBJ1-2; 9 nucleotides line up with TRBD1. The V gene end was trimmed by 4 bases and the J gene end by 1 base; junction bases not matched to a gene: 5. Germline V CDR1 and CDR2: SGHKS, YYEKEE (reference sequence). The CDR3 sequence is 15 residues long. The CDR3 protein is CASSLGTGNNYGYTF. The CDR3 DNA sequence: TGTGCCAGCAGCCTCGGGACAGGGAATAACTATGGCTACACCTTC.

The chain has TRBV7-9 and TRBJ1-2; D uncertain. V lost 0 bases and J 10 bases, leaving 9 bases between the germline ends. This CDR3 contains 12 residues. The germline V gene encodes CDR1 SEHNR and CDR2 FQNEAQ (reference sequence). The CDR3 sequence: CASSLAASSYTF. The CDR3 DNA reads TGTGCCAGCAGCTTAGCGGCCTCCTCCTACACCTTC. Using reference TRBV7-9 and TRBJ1-2 for the parts outside the CDR3, the full variable domain is DTGVSQNPRHKITKRGQNVTFRCDPISEHNRLYWYRQTLGQGPEFLTYFQNEAQLEKSRLLSDRFSAERPKGSFSTLEIQRTEQGDSAMYLCASSLAASSYTFGSGTRLTVV.

V usage is TRBV7-6 and J usage is TRBJ2-7, with 12 bases aligning to TRBD2. Germline CDR1 SGHVS, CDR2 FNYEAQ. The V gene end was trimmed by 2 bases and the J gene end by 5 bases; junction bases not matched to a gene: 10. The CDR3 is 17 residues long. The CDR3 DNA sequence: TGTGCCAGCAGCTTAACGGCTAGCGGGAGGGCCAGCGACGAGCAGTACTTC. Amino acid sequence: CASSLTASGRASDEQYF.

This chain links TRBV11-3 with TRBJ1-1; D ambiguous. The CDR3 extends over 13 amino acids. V was trimmed by 0 bases and J by 7 bases, leaving 9 bases between them. The germline V gene has CDR1 SGHNT and CDR2 YENEEA. CDR3 in DNA: TGTGCCAGCAGCTTAGAGGGTGGGCGTGAAGCTTTCTTT. Amino acid sequence: CASSLEGGREAFF.

This clone has only one observation. CDR3 sequence: CASSSDHPGDTQYF. The CDR3 DNA reads TGCGCCAGCAGCTCCGACCACCCAGGGGATACGCAGTATTTT. The chain links TRBV5-1 to TRBJ2-3, with D possibly matching TRBD1 (5 bases). Germline CDR1 and CDR2: SGHRS and YFSETQ. The CDR3 has 14 amino acids. The V end lost 3 bases, the J end lost 6 bases, and 14 bases lay between the germline ends.

This sequence joins TRBV9 and TRBJ2-5, with D perhaps TRBD2 (6 bases). CDR3 size: 14 residues. V was pared by 0 bases and J by 5 bases, with 11 bases between. Germline-derived CDR1 and CDR2 are SGDLS and YYNGEE. CDR3 coding DNA: TGTGCCAGCAGCGTAGCTGGACTAAAGGAGACCCAGTACTTC. It codes for CASSVAGLKETQYF. Drawing the rest from reference TRBV9 and TRBJ2-5, the complete variable domain is DSGVTQTPKHLITATGQRVTLRCSPRSGDLSVYWYQQSLDQGLQFLIQYYNGEERAKGNILERFSAQQFPDLHSELNLSSLELGDSALYFCASSVAGLKETQYFGPGTRLLVL.

The rearrangement joins TRBV19 to TRBJ2-5; TRBD1 might be the D (6 bases). This CDR3 is 15 amino acids long. V lost 4 bases, J lost 5 bases, and 17 bases lay in between. CDR1 is LNHDA and CDR2 is SQIVND in the germline V gene (reference sequence). The DNA for the CDR3 is TGTGCCAGTAGTACAGGGACACCAAGACAGGAGACCCAGTACTTC. Amino acids: CASSTGTPRQETQYF. The variable domain in full, with the rest retrieved from reference TRBV19 and TRBJ2-5, is DGGITQSPKYLFRKEGQNVTLSCEQNLNHDAMYWYRQDPGQGLRLIYYSQIVNDFQKGDIAEGYSVSREKKESFPLTVTSAQKNPTAFYLCASSTGTPRQETQYFGPGTRLLVL.

The chain combines TRBV25-1 with TRBJ2-3; 7 nucleotides match TRBD2. CDR3 length: 14 residues. Germline lookup yields CDR1 MGHDK and CDR2 SYGVNS. Trimming at V came to 7 bases and at J to 5 bases, leaving 9 bases not matched to a gene. This CDR3 reads CASMDWGGGDTQYF. DNA for the CDR3: TGTGCCAGCATGGACTGGGGGGGTGGAGATACGCAGTATTTT.